These T cell receptor beta chains were read from a single sample in a study of regulatory T cells in long-lasting Graves disease. Each CDR3 protein gets one entry after TCRdb re-called the multiplex PCR reads with MiXCR. The data show some 250,000 distinct CDR3 sequences, with about 16% seen just once and over 20% held by the top ten. Sequencing was performed on peripheral blood mononuclear cells (PBMCs), taken at new diagnosis, from a patient treated with antithyroid drugs. The receptors shown here come from a female donor with Graves disease. The CDR3 runs from the conserved cysteine through the conserved F or W. Each record gives: clone size, V gene, J gene, CDR3 length, D gene, CDR3 DNA, CDR3 protein. D genes are given only for firm matches. A clone size is listed for some rows: how often the clone was seen (once, few, many), or a class if it is expanded.

many,TRBV20-1,TRBJ2-1,13,.,TGCAGTGCTAGCCGCCAGGGATACAATGAGCAGTTCTTC,CSASRQGYNEQFF
.,TRBV18,TRBJ2-3,18,TRBD2,TGTGCCAGCTCACCACGGGTCGGAACTAGCGGCAGCGGGGATACGCAGTATTTT,CASSPRVGTSGSGDTQYF
many,TRBV4-1,TRBJ1-1,15,.,TGCGCCAGCAGCCAAGGGGTCGATTCGAGCACTGAAGCTTTCTTT,CASSQGVDSSTEAFF
many,TRBV28,TRBJ2-7,14,.,TGTGCCAGCAGTTTTCGCGGTCCTACCTACGAGCAGTACTTC,CASSFRGPTYEQYF
many,TRBV7-9,TRBJ2-5,14,.,TGTGCCAGCAGCTTAGTAATGGCCGGGGAGACCCAGTACTTC,CASSLVMAGETQYF
many,TRBV3-1,TRBJ1-5,14,.,TGTGCCAGCAGTTTTCCGGGGCCCAATCAGCCCCAGCATTTT,CASSFPGPNQPQHF
.,TRBV27,TRBJ2-3,16,.,TGTGCCAGCAGTTTGGGTTCTTGGGGGGGCACAGATACGCAGTATTTT,CASSLGSWGGTDTQYF
many,TRBV20-1,TRBJ2-1,13,TRBD2,TGCAGTGCTATAGCGGGAGGGAGCAATGAGCAGTTCTTC,CSAIAGGSNEQFF
many,TRBV4-1,TRBJ1-1,17,TRBD1,TGCGCCAGCAGCCCGGGACAGGGGAGGACCGAGAACACTGAAGCTTTCTTT,CASSPGQGRTENTEAFF
many,TRBV28,TRBJ2-1,18,TRBD2,TGTGCCAGCAGTTTTGGACTAGCGGGAGAGAGCTCCTACAATGAGCAGTTCTTC,CASSFGLAGESSYNEQFF
many,TRBV12-3/TRBV12-4,TRBJ2-5,14,.,TGTGCCAGCAGTTTAAGTCAGGGTACGGAGACCCAGTACTTC,CASSLSQGTETQYF
many,TRBV20-1,TRBJ1-1,13,.,TGCAGGGGAACACAGGGAGTGTCGACTGAAGCTTTCTTT,CRGTQGVSTEAFF
many,TRBV9,TRBJ2-1,15,.,TGTGCCAGCAGCTCATTAGCGGCCTCCTACAATGAGCAGTTCTTC,CASSSLAASYNEQFF
many,TRBV2,TRBJ2-7,12,.,TGTGCCAGCCGTAGAGGGGGCTACGAGCAGTACTTC,CASRRGGYEQYF
many,TRBV11-2,TRBJ2-2,14,.,TGTGCCAGCAGCTTAGAACGTTACACCGGGGAGCTGTTTTTT,CASSLERYTGELFF
many,TRBV30,TRBJ1-5,14,.,TGTGCCTGGACCCGTAGCGGGAGTAATCAGCCCCAGCATTTT,CAWTRSGSNQPQHF
many,TRBV9,TRBJ2-7,13,TRBD2,TGTGCCAGCAGCGTCGGGACTAGCGGGAGGGTGAACTTC,CASSVGTSGRVNF
many,TRBV20-1,TRBJ2-5,15,.,TGCAGTGCTAGAGATTCGGGCAACATCCAAGAGACCCAGTACTTC,CSARDSGNIQETQYF
.,TRBV27,TRBJ2-1,14,TRBD1,TGTGCCAGCCCCGGGGACAGCTCCTACAATGAGCAGTTCTTC,CASPGDSSYNEQFF